The rows below give T cell receptor beta chains drawn from one sample of a study of blood T cell repertoires in COVID-19. Sequencing was performed with immunoSEQ multiplex PCR; in TCRdb, only in-frame clones are kept and a portion is missing. The sample has about 87,000 clones, over 70% seen once. The specimen was peripheral blood. The receptors originated from a woman aged 50 to 60 with acute or convalescent COVID-19. Both conserved end residues are part of each CDR3.

j_call	v_call	cdr3_aa
TRBJ1-4	TRBV15	CATSSGTGVPREKLFF
TRBJ1-2	TRBV5-5	CASSPEAQVYYGYTF
TRBJ2-7	TRBV28	CASISPRAPYEQYF
TRBJ1-6	TRBV27	CASSQPPGSNSPLHF
TRBJ2-3	TRBV5-4	CASSIGTSGITDTQYF
TRBJ1-3	TRBV3-1/TRBV3-2	CASSDYFTSSGNTIYF
TRBJ1-2	TRBV19	CASSRQGSMNYGYTF
TRBJ1-2	TRBV6-6	CASSSNRRGGGYGYTF
TRBJ1-4	TRBV6-1	CASSETVNEKLFF
TRBJ2-1	TRBV28	CASSPRTSGRHNEQFF
TRBJ1-2	TRBV2	CASSESGYGYTF
TRBJ1-6	TRBV21-1	CARPGRLPNSPLHF
TRBJ2-2	TRBV28	CASWDRGNTGELFF
TRBJ2-1	TRBV30	CAGTPGDSSYNEQFF
TRBJ2-5	TRBV9	CASSPRGGPQETQYF
TRBJ1-2	TRBV7-2	CASSMLIGYTF
TRBJ1-1	TRBV19	CASSTQTGTEAFF
TRBJ2-1	TRBV5-1	CASSSLSDEQFF
TRBJ2-5	TRBV28	CASQGLETQYF
TRBJ1-1	TRBV29-1	CSVDHWQVPEDTEAFF
TRBJ2-3	TRBV6-2/TRBV6-3	CASSSGGGSYYTQYF
TRBJ2-1	TRBV5-1	CASSLDSGNNEQFF
TRBJ1-5	TRBV12-3/TRBV12-4	CASSGQGGQPQHF
TRBJ1-4	TRBV7-9	CASSLTGGFGKLFF
TRBJ2-6	TRBV25-1	CASSPRGSGANVLTF
TRBJ1-1	TRBV19	CASSIKRDTEAFF
TRBJ1-5	TRBV19	CASSEKQGSNQPQHF
TRBJ1-1	TRBV6-2/TRBV6-3	CASSQVGQSDLNTEAFF
TRBJ1-1	TRBV5-6	CASSLVGAGDTEAFF
TRBJ2-7	TRBV6-2/TRBV6-3	CASSYGPGGYEQYF
TRBJ1-4	TRBV21-1	CASTKGPWGNEKLFF
TRBJ2-1	TRBV7-3	CASSFTRVDEQFF
TRBJ1-1	TRBV28	CASSLGGNTEAFF
TRBJ2-3	TRBV19	CASSTNLSPQYF
TRBJ2-2	TRBV2	CASSEQRGGSGELFF
TRBJ1-2	TRBV9	CASSVAGEGVQGGYTF
TRBJ1-2	TRBV28	CASSLTGQADGYTF
TRBJ2-1	TRBV6-6	CASSNREGGNEQFF
TRBJ1-5	TRBV27	CASSLSATRGGGNQPQHF
TRBJ2-6	TRBV5-1	CASSPELAGGDVLTF
TRBJ2-7	TRBV28	CASSYLHGGWLYEQYF
TRBJ1-5	TRBV28	CASSRRTGGWNQPQHF
TRBJ2-5	TRBV5-8	CASTFTGQAPQETQYF
TRBJ2-7	TRBV2	CASNTGSHEQYF
TRBJ2-4	TRBV19	CASSASLSGLAGQGAKNIQYF
TRBJ1-4	TRBV11-2	CASSLGPITGDEKLFF
TRBJ1-6	TRBV6-1	CASSEAGQGSNSPLHF
TRBJ2-7	TRBV19	CASSTRITGQGSYEQYF
TRBJ2-7	TRBV28	CASRAPGQGVYSYEQYF
TRBJ1-6	TRBV5-6	CASSPRTGGNNSPLHF
TRBJ1-1	TRBV7-2	CASSLQVGDTEAFF
TRBJ1-4	TRBV7-9	CASSPGQRIFEKLFF
TRBJ2-6	TRBV19	CASYPGVHSGANVLTF
TRBJ2-7	TRBV5-1	CASSLIPGYDEQYF
TRBJ1-5	TRBV2	CASRSSTNWYQPQHF
TRBJ1-3	TRBV2	CASSLQGAASGNTIYF
TRBJ1-1	TRBV2	CASSGGGQFMNTEAFF
TRBJ2-3	TRBV9	CASSVDPAGVDTQYF
TRBJ1-1	TRBV5-1	CASSFTTGNTEAFF